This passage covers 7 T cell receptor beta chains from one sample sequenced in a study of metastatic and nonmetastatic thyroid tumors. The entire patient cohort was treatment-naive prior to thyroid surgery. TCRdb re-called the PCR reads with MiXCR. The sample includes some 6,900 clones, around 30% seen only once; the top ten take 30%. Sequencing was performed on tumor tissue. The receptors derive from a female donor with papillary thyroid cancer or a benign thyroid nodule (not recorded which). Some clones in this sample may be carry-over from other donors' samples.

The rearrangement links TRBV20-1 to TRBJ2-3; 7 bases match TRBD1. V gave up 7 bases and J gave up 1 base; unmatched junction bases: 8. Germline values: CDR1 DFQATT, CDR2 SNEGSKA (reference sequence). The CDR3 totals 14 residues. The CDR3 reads CSVVRQGGTDTQYF. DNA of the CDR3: TGCAGTGTGGTTAGGCAGGGGGGCACAGATACGCAGTATTTT.

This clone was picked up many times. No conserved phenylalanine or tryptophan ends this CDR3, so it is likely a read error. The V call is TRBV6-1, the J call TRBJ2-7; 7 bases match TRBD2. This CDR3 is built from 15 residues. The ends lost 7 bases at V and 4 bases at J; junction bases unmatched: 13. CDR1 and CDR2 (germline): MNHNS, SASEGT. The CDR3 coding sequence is TGTGCCAGCACTTCCGGGACTACTAGTATTTACGAGCAGTACCTC. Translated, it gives CASTSGTTSIYEQYL.

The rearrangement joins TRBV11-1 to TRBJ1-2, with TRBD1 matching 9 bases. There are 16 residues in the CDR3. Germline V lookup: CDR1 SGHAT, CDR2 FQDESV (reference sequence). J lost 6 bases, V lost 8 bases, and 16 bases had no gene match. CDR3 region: CASEDIARDREDGYTF. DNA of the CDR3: TGTGCCAGCGAAGACATCGCCCGGGACAGGGAGGATGGCTACACCTTC.

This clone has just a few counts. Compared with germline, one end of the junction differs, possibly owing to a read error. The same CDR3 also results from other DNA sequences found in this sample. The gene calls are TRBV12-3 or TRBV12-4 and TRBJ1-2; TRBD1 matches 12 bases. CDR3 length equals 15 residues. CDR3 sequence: CASSGTGGGNYGYTF. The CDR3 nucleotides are TGCGCCAGCAGCGGGACAGGGGGCGGGAACTATGGCTACACCTTC.

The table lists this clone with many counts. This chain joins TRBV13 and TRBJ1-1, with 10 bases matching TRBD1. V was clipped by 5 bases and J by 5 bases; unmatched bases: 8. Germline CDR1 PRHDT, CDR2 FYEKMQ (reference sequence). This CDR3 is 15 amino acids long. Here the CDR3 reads CASSRQGAFGTEAFF. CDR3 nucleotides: TGTGCCAGCAGCCGACAGGGGGCATTTGGAACTGAAGCTTTCTTT.

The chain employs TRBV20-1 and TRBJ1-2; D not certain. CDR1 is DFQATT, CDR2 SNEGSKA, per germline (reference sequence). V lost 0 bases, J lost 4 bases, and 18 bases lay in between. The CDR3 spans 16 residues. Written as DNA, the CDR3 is TGCAGTGCTAGAGATCTGGGCCCTCAAGAGTCCTATGGCTACACCTTC. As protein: CSARDLGPQESYGYTF.

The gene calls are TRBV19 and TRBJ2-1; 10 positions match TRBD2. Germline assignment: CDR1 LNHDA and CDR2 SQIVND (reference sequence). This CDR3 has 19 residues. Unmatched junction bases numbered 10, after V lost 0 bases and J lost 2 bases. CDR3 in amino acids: CASSIDVNLAGDPYNEQFF. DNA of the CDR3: TGTGCCAGTAGTATAGATGTTAATCTAGCGGGAGACCCCTACAATGAGCAGTTCTTC.